Included here is one TCR beta chain sequence, with context. This specimen belongs to a study of blood T cell repertoires in COVID-19. The overall study: Collection of acute and convalescent COVID-19 samples took place in the United States, Italy and Spain.

The authors' processing: How many nucleated cells were present was estimated from reference gene primer amplification. Generated by immunoSEQ multiplex PCR, the TCRdb table keeps only in-frame clones and is missing some. D and trimming were read from the DNA, whereas the V and J calls and clone size are those reported in that table. The sample lists about 200,000 clones, 80% to 90% seen once, with roughly 3% in the top ten. This clonotype was sampled from a man between 60 and 75 years old with acute or convalescent COVID-19. Input material: peripheral blood.

CDR3 sequence (DNA): TGTGCCAGCAGCCAACTAGGGCCGAACAATGAGCAGTTCTTC. Its protein product is CASSQLGPNNEQFF. The chain combines TRBV2 with TRBJ2-1, with D perhaps TRBD2 (5 bases). Germline CDR1 and CDR2: SNHLY and FYNNEI. The germline V and J ends were trimmed by 6 bases and 5 bases, with 14 bases remaining between them. The CDR3 contains 14 residues.